This T cell receptor beta chain was sequenced in a study of cytomegalovirus exposure and HLA in healthy donors. Findings and limits, study-wide: Later analysis revealed greater clonal expansion in HLA-associated TCR beta chains than in equally common others. In an earlier analysis, about 87% or about 30%: the productive usage of most TCR beta V segments. Being indistinguishable, some V segments were excluded, TRBV6-2 and TRBV6-3 among them.

Participants comprised healthy donors of bone marrow. It was with 60 Vbeta and 13 Jbeta primers that the PCR ran. Here immunoSEQ multiplex PCR was the method, and the copy in TCRdb shows in-frame clones only, minus some. The sample yields 130,000 to 150,000 clones, roughly four fifths seen once. This CDR3 spans 15 amino acids. Germline-derived CDR1 and CDR2 are LNHDA and SQIVND (reference sequence). The V end lost 3 bases, the J end lost 0 bases, and 11 bases lay between the germline ends. Turning to this clone: Its antigen is still unknown.

The J gene is TRBJ1-2, the V gene TRBV19; TRBD1 is a possible D gene (6 bases). The TCR sequence derives from a man aged 30-40 years in good health and CMV-seropositive. Sequencing was carried out using PBMCs. CDR3 amino acids: CASSIGGQANYGYTF. The CDR3, as DNA: TGTGCCAGTAGTATCGGGGGGCAAGCTAACTATGGCTACACCTTC.